The rows below give T cell receptor beta chains drawn from one sample of a study of CD8 T cells in ankylosing spondylitis. MiXCR, applied by TCRdb to the 5' RACE reads, yields one record per CDR3 protein. Here the sample spans under 250,000 distinct CDR3 sequences, 25% to 30% being singletons. Sequences were obtained from blood, either unsorted or a sorted T cell fraction (not recorded which). All receptors derive from a male donor with ankylosing spondylitis or in good health (not recorded which). Both conserved end residues are trimmed from each CDR3. Clone size is not always given. Where it is, it says once, few, many or a class for expanded clones.

size | V | CDR3
few | TRBV20-1 | SASSGLAYYEQY
many | TRBV4-1 | ASSQEGGQGNQPQH
many | TRBV12-3/TRBV12-4 | ASQGRRTYEQY
many | TRBV9 | ASSASSGIYNEQF
many | TRBV12-3/TRBV12-4 | ASSPGQNTYNEQF
. | TRBV18 | ASSPKGGATEAF
. | TRBV2 | ASSVAGRGEQF
many | TRBV3-1 | ASSQAGTSVYNEQF
. | TRBV20-1 | SARDVRSYNEQF
many | TRBV5-1 | ASSLGRRDEQF
many | TRBV7-2 | ASSLGRPNEQY
. | TRBV10-3 | AINREGTGELF
few | TRBV4-2 | ASSQIDRNQPQH
many | TRBV20-1 | SALDSGRTYEQY
. | TRBV29-1 | SGENTEAF
. | TRBV27 | ASSLLVSNQMYGYT
many | TRBV20-1 | SARTGGSYNEQF
many | TRBV4-1 | ASSQDPGGSYNSPLH
many | TRBV11-1 | ASSPRGGVGDSYNEQF
many | TRBV20-1 | SANHRDRGQNEQY
. | TRBV20-1 | SAPQSTEAF
many | TRBV12-3/TRBV12-4 | ASSLSTVNSPLH
. | TRBV20-1 | SARSPGQGANYSPLH
. | TRBV12-3/TRBV12-4 | ASSWDRGSSIEAF
many | TRBV4-2 | ASSSGLATDTQY
many | TRBV20-1 | SAREGGYGYT
once | TRBV10-3 | ACGGGQMTYEQY
. | TRBV5-1 | ASSFIQGGTDTQY
. | TRBV7-3 | ASSLMGVSSTDTQY
many | TRBV3-1 | ASSQTGTNQPQH
many | TRBV7-7 | ASSLALDRGLEAF